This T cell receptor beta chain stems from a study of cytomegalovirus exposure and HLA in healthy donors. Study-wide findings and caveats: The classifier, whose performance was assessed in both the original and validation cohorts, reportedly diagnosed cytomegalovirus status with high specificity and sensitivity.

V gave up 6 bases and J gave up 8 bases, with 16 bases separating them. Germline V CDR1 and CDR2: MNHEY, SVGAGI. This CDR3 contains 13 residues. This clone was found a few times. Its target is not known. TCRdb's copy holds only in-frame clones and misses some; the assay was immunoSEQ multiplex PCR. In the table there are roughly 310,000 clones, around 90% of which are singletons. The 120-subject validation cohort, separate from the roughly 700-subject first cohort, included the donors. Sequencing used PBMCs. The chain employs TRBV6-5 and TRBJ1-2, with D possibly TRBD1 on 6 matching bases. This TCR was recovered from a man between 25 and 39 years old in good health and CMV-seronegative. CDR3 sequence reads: CASSTIQGLGYTF. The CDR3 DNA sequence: TGTGCCAGCAGCACAATTCAGGGGTTGGGCTACACCTTC.